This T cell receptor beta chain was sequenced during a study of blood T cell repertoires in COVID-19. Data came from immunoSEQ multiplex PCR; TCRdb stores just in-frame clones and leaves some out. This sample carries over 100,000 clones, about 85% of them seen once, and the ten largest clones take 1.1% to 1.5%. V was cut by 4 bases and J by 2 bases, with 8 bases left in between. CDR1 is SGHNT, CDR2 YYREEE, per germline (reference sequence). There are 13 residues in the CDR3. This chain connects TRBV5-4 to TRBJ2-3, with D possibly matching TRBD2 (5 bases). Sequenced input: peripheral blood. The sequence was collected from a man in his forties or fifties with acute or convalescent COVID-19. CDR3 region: CASSRGFTDTQYF. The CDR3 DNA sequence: TGTGCCAGCAGCAGAGGGTTCACAGATACGCAGTATTTT.